The clone carrying this T cell receptor beta chain was seen a few times. Its antigen is not identified. This specimen comes from a study of T cell repertoires in cytomegalovirus infection. Study summary: Evidence of both CMV infection and a matching HLA type came from public TCR beta signatures.

Broader study findings: Ex vivo, HLA-C-restricted CMV-specific TCR beta clonotypes prevailed over the rest of the response.

The ends lost 0 bases at V and 5 bases at J; junction bases unmatched: 0. Germline V gives CDR1 SGHRS, CDR2 YFSETQ. This CDR3 has 15 amino acids. TCRdb processed the reads anew with MiXCR; each CDR3 protein has one entry. This table has 200,000 to 300,000 distinct CDR3 sequences, over 9% appearing once. The sample taken for sequencing was PBMCs. J is TRBJ2-3 and V is TRBV5-1; the match to TRBD2 covers 13 bases. The clonotype originates from a human donor in good health (CMV status not recorded). Some clones in this sample may be carry-over from other donors' samples. The CDR3 region has the DNA TGCGCCAGCAGCTTGGGGACTAGCGGGGGAGATACGCAGTATTTT. Translation gives CASSLGTSGGDTQYF.